This T cell receptor beta chain stems from a study of T cells expressing NK-cell markers. Germline assignment: CDR1 MNHEY and CDR2 SVGAGI. The CDR3 contains 16 residues. On this clonotype itself: What it recognizes is unknown.

Notes on the study in general: Among CD8+ T cells from over 5 donors, dominant NKG2C+ clonotypes accounted for 1.0-7.0%.

5'RACE template switching with UMIs produced the TCR beta cDNA. From its re-call of the 5' RACE reads, TCRdb lists each CDR3 protein once, without DNA. Its listing shows approximately 440,000 distinct CDR3 sequences. This TCR was sampled from a woman in her forties or fifties in good health. The specimen sequenced was blood T cells: a sorted CD56 or NKG2C T cell subset, CD4+ or CD8+ T cells, or bulk PBMC T cells (not recorded which). The rearrangement joins TRBV6-5 to TRBJ1-4; TCRdb's assignment of TRBD1 cannot be checked, as there is no DNA. Here the CDR3 reads CASSQLQGLANEKLFF.